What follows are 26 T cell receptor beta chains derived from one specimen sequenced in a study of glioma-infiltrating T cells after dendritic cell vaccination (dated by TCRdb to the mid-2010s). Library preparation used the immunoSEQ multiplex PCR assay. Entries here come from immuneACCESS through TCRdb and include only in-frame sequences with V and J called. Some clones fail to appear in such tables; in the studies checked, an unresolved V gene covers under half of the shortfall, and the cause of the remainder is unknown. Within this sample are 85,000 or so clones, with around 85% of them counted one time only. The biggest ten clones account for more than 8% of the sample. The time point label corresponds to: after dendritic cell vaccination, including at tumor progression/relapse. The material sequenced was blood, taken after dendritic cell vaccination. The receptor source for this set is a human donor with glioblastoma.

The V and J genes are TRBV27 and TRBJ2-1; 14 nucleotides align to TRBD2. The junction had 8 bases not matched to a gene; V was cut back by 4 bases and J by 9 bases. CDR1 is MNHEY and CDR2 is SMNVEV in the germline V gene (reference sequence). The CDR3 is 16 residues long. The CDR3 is CASSSPGLAGAGEQFF. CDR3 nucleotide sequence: TGTGCCAGCAGTTCCCCGGGACTAGCGGGAGCGGGTGAGCAGTTCTTC.

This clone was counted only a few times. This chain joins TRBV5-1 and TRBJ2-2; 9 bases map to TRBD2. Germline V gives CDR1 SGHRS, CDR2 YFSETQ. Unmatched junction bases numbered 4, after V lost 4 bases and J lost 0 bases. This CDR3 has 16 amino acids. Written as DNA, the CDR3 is TGCGCCAGCAGCCTTCGCGGGGGGGCGAACACCGGGGAGCTGTTTTTT. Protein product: CASSLRGGANTGELFF.

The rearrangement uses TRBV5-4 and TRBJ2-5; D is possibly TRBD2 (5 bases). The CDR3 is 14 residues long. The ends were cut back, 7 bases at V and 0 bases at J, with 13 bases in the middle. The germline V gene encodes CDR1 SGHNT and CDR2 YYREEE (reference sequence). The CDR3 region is CASGLGSYQETQYF. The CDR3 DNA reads TGTGCCAGCGGACTCGGCTCGTACCAAGAGACCCAGTACTTC.

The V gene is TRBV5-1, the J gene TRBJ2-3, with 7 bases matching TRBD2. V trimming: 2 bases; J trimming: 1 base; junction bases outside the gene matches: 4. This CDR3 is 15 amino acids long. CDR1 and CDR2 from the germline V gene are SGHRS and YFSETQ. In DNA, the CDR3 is TGCGCCAGCAGCTTTGCGGGAGAAGGCACAGATACGCAGTATTTT. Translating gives CASSFAGEGTDTQYF.

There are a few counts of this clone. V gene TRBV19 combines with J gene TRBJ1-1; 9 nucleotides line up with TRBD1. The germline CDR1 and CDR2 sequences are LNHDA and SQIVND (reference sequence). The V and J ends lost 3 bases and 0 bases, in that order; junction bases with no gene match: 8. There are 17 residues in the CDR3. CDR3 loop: CASSMRGTGNMNTEAFF. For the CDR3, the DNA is TGTGCCAGTAGTATGAGGGGGACAGGGAACATGAACACTGAAGCTTTCTTT.

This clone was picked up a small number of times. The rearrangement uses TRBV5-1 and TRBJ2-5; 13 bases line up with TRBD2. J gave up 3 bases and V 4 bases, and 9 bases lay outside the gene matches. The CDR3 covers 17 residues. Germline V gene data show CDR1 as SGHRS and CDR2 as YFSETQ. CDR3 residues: CASSPGLAGADEETQYF. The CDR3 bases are TGCGCCAGCAGCCCCGGACTAGCGGGAGCGGATGAAGAGACCCAGTACTTC.

The CDR3 loop is CASSEPAGRNTGELFF. In nucleotides, the CDR3 is TGTGCCAGCAGCGAACCCGCGGGACGGAACACCGGGGAGCTGTTTTTT. This sequence joins TRBV9 and TRBJ2-2, with D possibly TRBD2 on 6 matching bases. With 3 bases removed from V and 1 base from J, the gap between germline ends came to 13 bases. The CDR3 contains 16 residues. Germline lookup yields CDR1 SGDLS and CDR2 YYNGEE.

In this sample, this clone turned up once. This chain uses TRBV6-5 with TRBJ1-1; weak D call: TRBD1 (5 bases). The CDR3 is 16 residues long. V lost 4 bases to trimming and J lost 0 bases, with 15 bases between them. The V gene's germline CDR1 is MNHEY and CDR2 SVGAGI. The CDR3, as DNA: TGTGCCAGCAGTTTACGACAGAGACCCTTGAACACTGAAGCTTTCTTT. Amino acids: CASSLRQRPLNTEAFF.

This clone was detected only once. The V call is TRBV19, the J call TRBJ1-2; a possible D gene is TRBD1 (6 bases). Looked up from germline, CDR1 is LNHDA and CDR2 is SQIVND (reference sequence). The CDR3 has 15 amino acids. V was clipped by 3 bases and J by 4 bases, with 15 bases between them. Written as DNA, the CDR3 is TGTGCCAGTAGTATTAGAGGGCAGGGGCTCTATGGCTACACCTTC. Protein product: CASSIRGQGLYGYTF.

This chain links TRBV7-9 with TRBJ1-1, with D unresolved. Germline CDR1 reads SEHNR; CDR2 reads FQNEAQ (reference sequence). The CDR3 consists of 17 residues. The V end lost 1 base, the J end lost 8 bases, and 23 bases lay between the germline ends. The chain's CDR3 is CASSLEVQRGRSWEAFF. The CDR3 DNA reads TGTGCCAGCAGCTTAGAGGTCCAAAGAGGCCGCAGCTGGGAAGCTTTCTTT.

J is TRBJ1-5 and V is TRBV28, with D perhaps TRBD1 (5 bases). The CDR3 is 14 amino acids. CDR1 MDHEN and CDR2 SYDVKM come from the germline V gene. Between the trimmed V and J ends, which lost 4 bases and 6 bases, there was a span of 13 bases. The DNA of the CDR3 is TGTGCCAGCAGTTACTCGGGGGAACCTCAGCCCCAGCATTTT. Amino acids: CASSYSGEPQPQHF. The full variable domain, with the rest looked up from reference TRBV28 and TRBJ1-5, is DVKVTQSSRYLVKRTGEKVFLECVQDMDHENMFWYRQDPGLGLRLIYFSYDVKMKEKGDIPEGYSVSREKKERFSLILESASTNQTSMYLCASSYSGEPQPQHFGDGTRLSIL.

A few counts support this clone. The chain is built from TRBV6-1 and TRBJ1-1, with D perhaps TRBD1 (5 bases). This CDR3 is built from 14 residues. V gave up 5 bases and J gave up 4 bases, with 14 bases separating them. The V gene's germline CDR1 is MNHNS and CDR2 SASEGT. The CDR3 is CASSKQEGITEAFF. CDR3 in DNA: TGTGCCAGCAGTAAACAGGAAGGGATCACTGAAGCTTTCTTT.

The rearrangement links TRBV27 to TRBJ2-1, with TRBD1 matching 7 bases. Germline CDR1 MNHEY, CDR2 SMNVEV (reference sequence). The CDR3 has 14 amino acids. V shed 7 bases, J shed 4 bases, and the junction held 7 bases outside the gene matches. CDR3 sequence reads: CASKDGTAYNEQFF. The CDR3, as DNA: TGTGCCAGCAAGGATGGGACAGCGTACAATGAGCAGTTCTTC.

In nucleotides, the CDR3 is TGCGCCAGCAGCCAAATTGAACTAGCTGGTGAGCAGTTCTTC. As protein: CASSQIELAGEQFF. J is TRBJ2-1 and V is TRBV4-1; weak D call: TRBD2 (6 bases). The CDR3 spans 14 residues. The V end was cut by 2 bases, the J end by 9 bases, with 14 bases between. The germline V gene has CDR1 MGHRA and CDR2 YSYEKL.

The CDR3 protein is CASHQARAGELFF. CDR3 nucleotides: TGTGCCAGCCACCAGGCGCGTGCCGGGGAGCTGTTTTTT. This rearrangement joins TRBV6-1 to TRBJ2-2; D uncertain. The CDR3 has 13 amino acids. V lost 8 bases and J lost 6, with 13 bases in between. CDR1 and CDR2 from the germline V gene are MNHNS and SASEGT.

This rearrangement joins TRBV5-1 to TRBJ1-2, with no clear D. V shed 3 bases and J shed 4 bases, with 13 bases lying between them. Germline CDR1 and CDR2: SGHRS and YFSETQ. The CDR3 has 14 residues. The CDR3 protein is CASSSTGDPYGYTF. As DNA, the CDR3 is TGCGCCAGCAGCTCCACGGGAGACCCCTATGGCTACACCTTC.

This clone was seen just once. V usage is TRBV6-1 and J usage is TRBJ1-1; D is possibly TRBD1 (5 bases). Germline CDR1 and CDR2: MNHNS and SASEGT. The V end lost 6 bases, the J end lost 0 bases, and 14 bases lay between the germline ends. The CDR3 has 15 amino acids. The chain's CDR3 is CASRPQESVNTEAFF. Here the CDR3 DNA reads TGTGCCAGCAGGCCACAGGAATCGGTGAACACTGAAGCTTTCTTT.

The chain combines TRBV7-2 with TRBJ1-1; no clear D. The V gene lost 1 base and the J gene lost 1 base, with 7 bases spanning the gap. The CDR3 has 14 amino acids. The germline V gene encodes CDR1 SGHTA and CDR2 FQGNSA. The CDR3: CASSLVRTNTEAFF. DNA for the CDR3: TGTGCCAGCAGCTTAGTTAGAACGAACACTGAAGCTTTCTTT. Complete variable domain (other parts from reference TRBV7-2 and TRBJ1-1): GAGVSQSPSNKVTEKGKDVELRCDPISGHTALYWYRQSLGQGLEFLIYFQGNSAPDKSGLPSDRFSAERTGGSVSTLTIQRTQQEDSAVYLCASSLVRTNTEAFFGQGTRLTVV.

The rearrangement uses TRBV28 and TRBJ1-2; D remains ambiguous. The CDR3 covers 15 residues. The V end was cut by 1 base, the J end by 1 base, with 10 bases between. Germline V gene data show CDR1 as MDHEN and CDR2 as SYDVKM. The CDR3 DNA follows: TGTGCCAGCAGTTTATCAGTCAGAAGTAACTATGGCTACACCTTC. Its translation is CASSLSVRSNYGYTF.

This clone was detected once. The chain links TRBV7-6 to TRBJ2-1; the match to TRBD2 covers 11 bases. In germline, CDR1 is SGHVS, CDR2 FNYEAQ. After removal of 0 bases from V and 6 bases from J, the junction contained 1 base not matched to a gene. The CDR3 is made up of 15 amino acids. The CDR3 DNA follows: TGTGCCAGCAGCTTAGCGGGACTAGCGGCCAATGAGCAGTTCTTC. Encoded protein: CASSLAGLAANEQFF. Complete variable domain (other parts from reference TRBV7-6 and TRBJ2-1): GAGVSQSPRYKVTKRGQDVALRCDPISGHVSLYWYRQALGQGPEFLTYFNYEAQQDKSGLPNDRFSAERPEGSISTLTIQRTEQRDSAMYRCASSLAGLAANEQFFGPGTRLTVL.

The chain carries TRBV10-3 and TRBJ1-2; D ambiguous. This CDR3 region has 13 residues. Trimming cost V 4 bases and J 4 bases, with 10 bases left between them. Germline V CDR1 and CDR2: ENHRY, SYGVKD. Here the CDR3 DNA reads TGTGCCATCAGTGGCCCAGGAGGCTATGGCTACACCTTC. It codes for CAISGPGGYGYTF.

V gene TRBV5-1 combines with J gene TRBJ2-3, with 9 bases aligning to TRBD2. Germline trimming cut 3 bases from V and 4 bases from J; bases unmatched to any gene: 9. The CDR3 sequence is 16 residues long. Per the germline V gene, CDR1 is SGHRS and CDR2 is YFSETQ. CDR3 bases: TGCGCCAGCAGCTCCCGCCAGGGCGGGGGGGCAGATACGCAGTATTTT. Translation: CASSSRQGGGADTQYF.

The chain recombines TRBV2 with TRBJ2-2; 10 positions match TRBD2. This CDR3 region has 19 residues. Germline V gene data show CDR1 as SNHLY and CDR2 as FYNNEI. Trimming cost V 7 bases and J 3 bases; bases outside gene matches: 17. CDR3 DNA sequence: TGTGCCAGCACTCCCCGGGCCACGTCTAGCGGGGGCGACACCGGGGAGCTGTTTTTT. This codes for CASTPRATSSGGDTGELFF.

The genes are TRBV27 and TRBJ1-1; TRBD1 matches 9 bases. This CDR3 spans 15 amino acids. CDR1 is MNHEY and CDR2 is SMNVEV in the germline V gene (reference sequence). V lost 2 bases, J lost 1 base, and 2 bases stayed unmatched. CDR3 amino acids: CASSLTGQGNTEAFF. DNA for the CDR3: TGTGCCAGCAGTTTAACGGGACAGGGGAACACTGAAGCTTTCTTT.

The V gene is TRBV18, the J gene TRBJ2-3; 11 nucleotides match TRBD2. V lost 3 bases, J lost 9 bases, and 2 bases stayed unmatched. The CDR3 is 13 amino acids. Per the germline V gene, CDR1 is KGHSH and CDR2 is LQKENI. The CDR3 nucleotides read TGTGCCAGCTCACCGGGACTAGCGGAAACGCAGTATTTT. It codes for CASSPGLAETQYF.

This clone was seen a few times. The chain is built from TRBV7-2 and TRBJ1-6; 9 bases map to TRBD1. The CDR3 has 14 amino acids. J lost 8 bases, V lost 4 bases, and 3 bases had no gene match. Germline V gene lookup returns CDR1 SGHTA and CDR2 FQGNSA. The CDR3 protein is CASSSTGGDSPLHF. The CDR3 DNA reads TGTGCCAGCAGCTCGACAGGGGGGGATTCACCCCTCCACTTT.